This is a list of T cell receptor beta chains from one sample in a study of control samples from healthy donors and cancer patients. Assay used: immunoSEQ multiplex PCR; TCRdb lists only in-frame clones, some missing. The sample has some 100,000 clones; 80% to 95% are singletons. The sample taken for sequencing was blood. These receptors all come from a human donor in good health. The donor label of this sample is uncertain. CDR3s include the opening cysteine and the closing phenylalanine or tryptophan.

TRBJ1-2	TRBV5-6	CASSLNGLYGYTF
TRBJ2-1	TRBV19	CASSIGGTHSYNEQFF
TRBJ1-2	TRBV14	CASSQGLGLGYGYTF
TRBJ1-6	TRBV6-1	CASSERRSSYNSPLHF
TRBJ1-6	TRBV5-1	CASSLNPPGGGSPLHF
TRBJ2-4	TRBV28	CASSFQVAKNIQYF
TRBJ2-3	TRBV4-1	CASSVAGGPDTQYF
TRBJ2-3	TRBV21-1	CASSSDRGGDTQYF
TRBJ2-1	TRBV29-1	CSVEDGTSYNEQFF
TRBJ2-1	TRBV18	CASSPPRGAGGSHNEQFF
TRBJ1-4	TRBV7-9	CASSLGGGRSVEKLFF
TRBJ2-2	TRBV18	CASSPLLAIDQTGELFF
TRBJ1-2	TRBV12-3/TRBV12-4	CASSGDGSYGYTF
TRBJ2-1	TRBV27	CASSLFSGGGNEQFF
TRBJ1-2	TRBV19	CAATWAGGYTF
TRBJ1-2	TRBV24-1	CATSDVEGYSAPKDGYTF
TRBJ2-7	TRBV5-1	CASSTYSGGAGEQYF
TRBJ2-5	TRBV9	CASSPPGLEQETQYF
TRBJ1-1	TRBV12-3/TRBV12-4	CASSYRRAEAFF
TRBJ1-5	TRBV12-3/TRBV12-4	CASSLSSQPQHF
TRBJ1-1	TRBV5-1	CASSGRGDSSPNTEAFF
TRBJ1-1	TRBV7-9	CASSLSQGTEAFF
TRBJ1-2	TRBV12-3/TRBV12-4	CASSLRQTDGYTF
TRBJ2-5	TRBV7-2	CASRIWGRGIRETQYF
TRBJ1-2	TRBV7-8	CASSIGQGGVYGYTF
TRBJ1-3	TRBV3-1/TRBV3-2	CASSPRQYSGNTIYF
TRBJ1-6	TRBV2	CASSEQGESPLHF
TRBJ2-3	TRBV11-2	CASSLDGQASTDTQYF
TRBJ2-2	TRBV13	CASSPWATPGELFF
TRBJ2-1	TRBV14	CASSQWLRGIHEQFF
TRBJ1-1	TRBV6-6	CASSYSIGQGSTEAFF
TRBJ1-1	TRBV20-1	CSASDRVNTEAFF
TRBJ1-3	TRBV30	CAWREWRDRSISGNTIYF
TRBJ1-1	TRBV9	CASKGGDTEAFF
TRBJ1-6	TRBV2	CASSEEWDSPNSPLHF
TRBJ2-5	TRBV6-6	CASSYSSRGETQYF
TRBJ1-1	TRBV30	CAWSSAGTGNTEAFF
TRBJ1-1	TRBV30	CAWSLTPLNTEAFF
TRBJ1-5	TRBV4-1	CASSQLLTGSNQPQHF
TRBJ2-5	TRBV5-6	CASSLQLAQEIQYF
TRBJ1-1	TRBV12-3/TRBV12-4	CASSPRLNTEAFF
TRBJ2-1	TRBV2	CASSSRTSGGYNEQFF
TRBJ2-1	TRBV5-4	CASSRGLAGSNEQFF
TRBJ2-2	TRBV4-2	CASSQGANPELFF
TRBJ2-7	TRBV5-1	CASSLGGQAYEQYF